The 17 T cell receptor beta chains listed next were all sequenced from one sample in a study of OX40 agonist ivuxolimab in advanced cancers. Some clones are missing from TCRdb's copy, which holds only in-frame ones; the method was immunoSEQ multiplex PCR. The table lists 75,000 to 80,000 clones, about 90% of them singletons. The material sequenced was CD4+ or CD8+ T cells sorted from blood, taken in a trial of the OX40 agonist ivuxolimab. The receptors come from an adult with an advanced solid tumor such as melanoma, head and neck, liver or kidney cancer.

This sequence joins TRBV28 and TRBJ1-4; D unresolved. CDR1 MDHEN and CDR2 SYDVKM come from the germline V gene. The V end was cut by 8 bases, the J end by 0 bases, with 4 bases between. This CDR3 spans 12 amino acids. The CDR3 here is CASRSTNEKLFF. The CDR3 bases are TGTGCCAGCCGATCAACTAATGAAAAACTGTTTTTT.

The V and J genes are TRBV10-1 and TRBJ2-2; tentatively, D is TRBD2 (6 bases). Trimming shortened V by 8 bases and J by 2 bases, and 9 bases separated the two germline ends. The CDR3 runs 13 residues. CDR1 and CDR2 (germline): WNHNN, SYGVQD (reference sequence). In DNA form, the CDR3 reads TGCGCCAGCGGGCGGGACAACACCGGGGAGCTGTTTTTT. Residues: CASGRDNTGELFF.

The V and J genes are TRBV19 and TRBJ2-7; 8 bases agree with TRBD1. Trimming removed 4 bases from V and 3 bases from J; junction bases left unmatched: 5. CDR1 and CDR2 (germline): LNHDA, SQIVND (reference sequence). This CDR3 is built from 14 residues. The CDR3 coding sequence is TGTGCCAGTAGTAAAGAGACAGGGGTCTACGAGCAGTACTTC. It specifies CASSKETGVYEQYF. Full variable domain (remainder filled in from reference TRBV19 and TRBJ2-7): DGGITQSPKYLFRKEGQNVTLSCEQNLNHDAMYWYRQDPGQGLRLIYYSQIVNDFQKGDIAEGYSVSREKKESFPLTVTSAQKNPTAFYLCASSKETGVYEQYFGPGTRLTVT.

This chain joins TRBV29-1 and TRBJ1-4; D is perhaps TRBD1 (5 bases). V dropped 4 bases and J dropped 8 bases, with 14 bases sitting between them. Germline V lookup: CDR1 SQVTM, CDR2 ANQGSEA. This CDR3 contains 13 residues. CDR3 bases: TGCAGCGTTGGTTGGCAGGGAGGGGAAAAACTGTTTTTT. Translating it yields CSVGWQGGEKLFF.

V gene TRBV6-1 combines with J gene TRBJ1-2, with TRBD1 as a possible D gene (6 bases). V lost 8 bases to trimming and J lost 4 bases, with 11 bases between them. Germline lookup yields CDR1 MNHNS and CDR2 SASEGT. The length of the CDR3 is 12 residues. The CDR3 coding sequence is TGTGCCAGCTTGGGGGCCAGCTATGGCTACACCTTC. This codes for CASLGASYGYTF.

The V gene is TRBV7-2, the J gene TRBJ2-5, with D unclear. This CDR3 region has 13 residues. The V end lost 1 base, the J end lost 2 bases, and 5 bases lay between the germline ends. Germline CDR1 reads SGHTA; CDR2 reads FQGNSA. This CDR3 reads CASSLVLQETQYF. In DNA form, the CDR3 reads TGTGCCAGCAGCTTAGTACTACAAGAGACCCAGTACTTC.

J is TRBJ1-3 and V is TRBV5-1; tentatively, D is TRBD1 (5 bases). The CDR3 spans 16 residues. Germline loops: CDR1 SGHRS, CDR2 YFSETQ. Between the trimmed V and J ends, which lost 4 bases and 3 bases, there was a span of 17 bases. For the CDR3, the DNA is TGCGCCAGCAGCCCGACGCGGGGGATTGATGGAAACACCATATATTTT. Translation gives CASSPTRGIDGNTIYF.

This clone appeared a single time. This chain links TRBV6-5 with TRBJ2-5; 7 bases align to TRBD1. In germline, CDR1 is MNHEY, CDR2 SVGAGI. The CDR3 spans 16 residues. V lost 2 bases, J lost 1 base, and 7 bases stayed unmatched. CDR3 nucleotides: TGTGCCAGCAGTTACCCGCGAAGACAGGGCCAAGAGACCCAGTACTTC. Translation: CASSYPRRQGQETQYF.

V gene TRBV20-1 combines with J gene TRBJ2-1; D gene uncertain. The CDR3 extends over 11 amino acids. The V end lost 1 base, the J end lost 9 bases, and 7 bases lay between the germline ends. In germline, CDR1 is DFQATT, CDR2 SNEGSKA (reference sequence). The CDR3 DNA reads as TGCAGTGCTAGAGCTTCGGGTGAGCAGTTCTTC. Its protein product is CSARASGEQFF.

In this sample, this clone turned up a few times. The chain uses TRBV5-1 and TRBJ2-7, with TRBD1 identical over 8 bases. Germline assignment: CDR1 SGHRS and CDR2 YFSETQ. J lost 2 bases, V lost 0 bases, and 7 bases had no gene match. CDR3 length: 16 amino acids. The CDR3 DNA sequence: TGCGCCAGCAGCTTGGCCCGTCAACAGGGGGCCTACGAGCAGTACTTC. It specifies CASSLARQQGAYEQYF.

The chain combines TRBV7-8 with TRBJ2-1; a weak D match, TRBD2 (6 bases). The CDR3 is 16 amino acids. V lost 7 bases to trimming and J lost 5 bases, with 21 bases between them. Germline V lookup: CDR1 SGHVS, CDR2 FQNEAQ. This chain's CDR3 is CASIQTHLTSNNEQFF. CDR3 sequence (DNA): TGTGCCAGCATCCAAACCCATTTAACTAGCAACAATGAGCAGTTCTTC.

This chain connects TRBV18 to TRBJ2-1; D is possibly TRBD2 (6 bases). The CDR3 runs to 14 residues. CDR1 and CDR2 (germline): KGHSH, LQKENI. The V end lost 6 bases, the J end lost 4 bases, and 13 bases lay between the germline ends. Here the CDR3 DNA reads TGTGCCAGCTCCTCGGCCGGGGGATACAATGAGCAGTTCTTC. Its translation: CASSSAGGYNEQFF. Together with reference TRBV18 and TRBJ2-1, the CDR3 gives the full variable domain: NAGVMQNPRHLVRRRGQEARLRCSPMKGHSHVYWYRQLPEEGLKFMVYLQKENIIDESGMPKERFSAEFPKEGPSILRIQQVVRGDSAAYFCASSSAGGYNEQFFGPGTRLTVL.

This clone has more than one count but fewer than ten. The chain carries TRBV5-1 and TRBJ1-1, with 8 nucleotides matching TRBD1. This CDR3 contains 15 residues. Germline V gene data show CDR1 as SGHRS and CDR2 as YFSETQ. J lost 5 bases, V lost 2 bases, and 8 bases had no gene match. The CDR3 coding sequence is TGCGCCAGCAGCTTTGGGGTGAGGACAGGGACTGAAGCTTTCTTT. Its protein product is CASSFGVRTGTEAFF. Full variable domain (remainder filled in from reference TRBV5-1 and TRBJ1-1): KAGVTQTPRYLIKTRGQQVTLSCSPISGHRSVSWYQQTPGQGLQFLFEYFSETQRNKGNFPGRFSGRQFSNSRSEMNVSTLELGDSALYLCASSFGVRTGTEAFFGQGTRLTVV.

V and J are TRBV5-1 and TRBJ1-4, with TRBD1 matching over 12 bases. V was clipped by 2 bases and J by 8 bases; unmatched bases: 7. Germline CDR1 is SGHRS and CDR2 is YFSETQ. CDR3 length: 16 amino acids. CDR3 protein: CASSLGVGTGGEKLFF. CDR3 bases: TGCGCCAGCAGCTTAGGAGTAGGGACAGGGGGCGAAAAACTGTTTTTT.

The rearrangement links TRBV5-4 to TRBJ2-1; TRBD2 might be the D (6 bases). Trimming removed 1 base from V and 0 bases from J, with 11 bases in between. This CDR3 spans 16 amino acids. Germline V gene data show CDR1 as SGHNT and CDR2 as YYREEE (reference sequence). The CDR3: CASSLFGGSSYNEQFF. The DNA for the CDR3 is TGTGCCAGCAGCTTGTTTGGGGGGAGCTCCTACAATGAGCAGTTCTTC.

The V gene is TRBV6-1, the J gene TRBJ2-2, with D unclear. V lost 4 bases and J 9 bases, leaving 15 bases between the germline ends. This CDR3 contains 14 residues. The germline V gene has CDR1 MNHNS and CDR2 SASEGT. CDR3 bases: TGTGCCAGCAGTGCTACTTTCTCGTCCAGGGAGCTGTTTTTT. This sequence encodes CASSATFSSRELFF.

This chain uses TRBV9 with TRBJ2-7; 11 bases agree with TRBD1. The CDR3 covers 17 residues. J lost 0 bases, V lost 3 bases, and 8 bases had no gene match. The germline gives CDR1 SGDLS, CDR2 YYNGEE. The CDR3 DNA reads TGTGCCAGCAGCGGCGGGACAGGGGGTACGGTCTCCTACGAGCAGTACTTC. Translation gives CASSGGTGGTVSYEQYF.